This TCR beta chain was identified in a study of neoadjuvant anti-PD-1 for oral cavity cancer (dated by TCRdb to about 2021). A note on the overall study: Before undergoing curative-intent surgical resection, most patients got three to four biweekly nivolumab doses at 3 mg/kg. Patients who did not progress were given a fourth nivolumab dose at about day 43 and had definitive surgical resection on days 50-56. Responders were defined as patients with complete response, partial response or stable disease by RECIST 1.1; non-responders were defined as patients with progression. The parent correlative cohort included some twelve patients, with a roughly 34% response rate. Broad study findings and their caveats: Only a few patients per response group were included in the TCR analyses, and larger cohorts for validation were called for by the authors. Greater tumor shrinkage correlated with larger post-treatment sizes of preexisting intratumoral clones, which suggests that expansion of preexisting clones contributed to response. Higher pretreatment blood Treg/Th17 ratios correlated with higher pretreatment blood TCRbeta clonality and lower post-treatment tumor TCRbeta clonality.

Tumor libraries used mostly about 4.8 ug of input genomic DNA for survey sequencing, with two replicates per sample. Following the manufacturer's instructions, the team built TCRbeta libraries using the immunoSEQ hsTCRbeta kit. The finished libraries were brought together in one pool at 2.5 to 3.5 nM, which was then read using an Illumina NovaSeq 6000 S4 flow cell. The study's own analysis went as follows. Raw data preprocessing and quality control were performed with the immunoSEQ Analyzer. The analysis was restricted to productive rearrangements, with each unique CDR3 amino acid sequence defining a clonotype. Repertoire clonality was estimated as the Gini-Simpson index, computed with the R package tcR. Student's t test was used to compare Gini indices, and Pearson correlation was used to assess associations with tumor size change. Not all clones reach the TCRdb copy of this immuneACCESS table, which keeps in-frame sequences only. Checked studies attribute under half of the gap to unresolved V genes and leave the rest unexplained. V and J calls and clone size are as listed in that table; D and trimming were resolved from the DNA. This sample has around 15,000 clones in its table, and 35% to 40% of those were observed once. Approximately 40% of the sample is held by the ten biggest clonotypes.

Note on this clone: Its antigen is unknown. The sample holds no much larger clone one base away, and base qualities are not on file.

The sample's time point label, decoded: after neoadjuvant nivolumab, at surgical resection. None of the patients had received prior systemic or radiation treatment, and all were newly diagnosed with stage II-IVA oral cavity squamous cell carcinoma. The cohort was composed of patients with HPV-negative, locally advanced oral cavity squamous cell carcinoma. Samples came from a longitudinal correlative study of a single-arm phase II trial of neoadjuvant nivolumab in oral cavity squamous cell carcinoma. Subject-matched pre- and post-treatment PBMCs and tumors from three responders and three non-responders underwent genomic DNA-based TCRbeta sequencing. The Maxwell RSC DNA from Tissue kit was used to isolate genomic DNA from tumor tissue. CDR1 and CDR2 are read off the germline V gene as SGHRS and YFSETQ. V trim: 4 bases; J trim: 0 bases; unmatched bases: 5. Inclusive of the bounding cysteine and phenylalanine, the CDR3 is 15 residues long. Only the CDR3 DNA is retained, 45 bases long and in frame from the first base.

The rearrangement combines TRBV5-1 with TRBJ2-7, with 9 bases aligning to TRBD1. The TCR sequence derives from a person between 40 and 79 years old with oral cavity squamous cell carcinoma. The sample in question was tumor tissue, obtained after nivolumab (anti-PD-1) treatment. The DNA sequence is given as TGCGCCAGCAGCGGGGGGACAGGGAGCTCCTACGAGCAGTACTTC. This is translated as CASSGGTGSSYEQYF. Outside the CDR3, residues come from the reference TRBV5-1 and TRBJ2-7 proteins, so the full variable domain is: KAGVTQTPRYLIKTRGQQVTLSCSPISGHRSVSWYQQTPGQGLQFLFEYFSETQRNKGNFPGRFSGRQFSNSRSEMNVSTLELGDSALYLCASSGGTGSSYEQYFGPGTRLTVT.